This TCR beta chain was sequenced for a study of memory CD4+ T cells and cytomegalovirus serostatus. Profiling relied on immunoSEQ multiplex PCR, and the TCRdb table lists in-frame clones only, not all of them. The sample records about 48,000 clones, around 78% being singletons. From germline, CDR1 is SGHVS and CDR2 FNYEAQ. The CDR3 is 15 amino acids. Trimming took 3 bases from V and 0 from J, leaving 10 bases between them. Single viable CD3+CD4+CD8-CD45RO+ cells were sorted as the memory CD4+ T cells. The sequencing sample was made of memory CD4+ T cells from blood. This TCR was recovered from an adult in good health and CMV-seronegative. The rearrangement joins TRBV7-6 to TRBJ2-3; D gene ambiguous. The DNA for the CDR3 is TGTGCCAGCAGCTTGGCTAGAGTTAGCACAGATACGCAGTATTTT. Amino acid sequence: CASSLARVSTDTQYF. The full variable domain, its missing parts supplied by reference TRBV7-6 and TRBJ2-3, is GAGVSQSPRYKVTKRGQDVALRCDPISGHVSLYWYRQALGQGPEFLTYFNYEAQQDKSGLPNDRFSAERPEGSISTLTIQRTEQRDSAMYRCASSLARVSTDTQYFGPGTRLTVL.